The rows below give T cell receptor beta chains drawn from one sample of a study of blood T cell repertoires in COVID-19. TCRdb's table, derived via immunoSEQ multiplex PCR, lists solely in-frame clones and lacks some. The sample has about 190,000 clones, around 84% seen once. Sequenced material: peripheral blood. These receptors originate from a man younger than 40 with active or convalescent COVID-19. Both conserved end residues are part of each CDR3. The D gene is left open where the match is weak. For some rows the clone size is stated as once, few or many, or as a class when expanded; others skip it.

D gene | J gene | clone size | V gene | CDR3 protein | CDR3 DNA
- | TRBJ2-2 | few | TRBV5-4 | CASSFPQGTGELFF | TGTGCCAGCAGTTTCCCTCAGGGAACCGGGGAGCTGTTTTTT
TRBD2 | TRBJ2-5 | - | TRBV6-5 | CASSPTSGGAKTQYF | TGTGCCAGCAGCCCGACTAGCGGGGGGGCCAAGACCCAGTACTTC
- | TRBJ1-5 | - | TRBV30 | CAWSVPGFGNQPQHF | TGTGCCTGGAGTGTACCGGGGTTCGGGAATCAGCCCCAGCATTTT
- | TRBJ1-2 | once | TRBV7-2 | CASSLEPSDGYTF | TGTGCCAGCAGCTTAGAACCCAGCGATGGCTACACCTTC
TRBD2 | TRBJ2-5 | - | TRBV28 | CASSLGLLQETQYF | TGTGCCAGCAGTTTGGGACTATTACAAGAGACCCAGTACTTC
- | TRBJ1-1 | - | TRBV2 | CASSPTVEAFF | TGTGCCAGCAGCCCGACTGTAGAAGCTTTCTTT
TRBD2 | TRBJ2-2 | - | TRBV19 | CASKKLAESPRDGELFF | TGTGCCAGTAAGAAGCTAGCGGAGTCGCCCAGGGACGGGGAGCTGTTTTTT
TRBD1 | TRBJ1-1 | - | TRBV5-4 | CASRPRTGERNTEAFF | TGTGCCAGCAGGCCACGGACAGGGGAGAGGAACACTGAAGCTTTCTTT
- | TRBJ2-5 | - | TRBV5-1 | CASSFSGGVGETQYF | TGCGCCAGCAGCTTTTCGGGGGGCGTCGGGGAGACCCAGTACTTC
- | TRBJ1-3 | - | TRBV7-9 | CASSLSPRPPGNTIYF | TGTGCCAGCAGCTTATCTCCCAGGCCACCGGGAAACACCATATATTTT
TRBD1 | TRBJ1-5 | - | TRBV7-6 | CASSLRPGTGNSNQPQHF | TGTGCCAGCAGCCTACGTCCCGGGACAGGGAATAGCAATCAGCCCCAGCATTTT
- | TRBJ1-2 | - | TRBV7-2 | CASSLDIYGYTF | TGTGCCAGCAGCTTAGACATCTATGGCTACACCTTC
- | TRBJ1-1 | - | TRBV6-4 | CASSEGGLTEAFF | TGTGCCAGCAGTGAGGGGGGGCTAACTGAAGCTTTCTTT
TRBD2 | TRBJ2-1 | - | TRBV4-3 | CASSPRTSGSNNEQFF | TGCGCCAGCAGCCCGCGGACTAGCGGGAGTAATAATGAGCAGTTCTTC
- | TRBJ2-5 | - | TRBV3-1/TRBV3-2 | CASSQSNQGETQYF | TGTGCCAGCAGCCAGTCCAATCAGGGAGAGACCCAGTACTTC
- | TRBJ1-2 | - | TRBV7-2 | CASSSWTDLSYGYTF | TGTGCCAGCAGCTCTTGGACAGACCTTTCCTATGGCTACACCTTC
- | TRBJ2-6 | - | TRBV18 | CASSPQATGANVLTF | TGTGCCAGCTCACCTCAAGCCACTGGGGCCAACGTCCTGACTTTC
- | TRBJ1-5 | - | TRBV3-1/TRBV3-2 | CASSQVSSNQPQHF | TGTGCCAGCAGCCAAGTTAGTAGCAATCAGCCCCAGCATTTT
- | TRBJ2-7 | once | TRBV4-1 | CASSPSTGPYEQYF | TGCGCCAGCAGCCCCTCCACAGGGCCCTACGAGCAGTACTTC
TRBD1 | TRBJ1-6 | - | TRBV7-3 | CASSLEGGAWSPLHF | TGTGCCAGCAGCTTGGAAGGGGGCGCTTGGTCACCCCTCCACTTT
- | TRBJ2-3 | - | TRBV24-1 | CATSATRLGTDTQYF | TGTGCCACCAGTGCAACGCGGTTAGGCACAGATACGCAGTATTTT
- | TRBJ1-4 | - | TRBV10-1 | CASSTGLGEKLFF | TGCGCCAGCAGTACCGGACTAGGAGAAAAACTGTTTTTT
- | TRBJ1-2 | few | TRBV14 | CASSPGQMYGYTF | TGTGCCAGCAGCCCAGGACAGATGTATGGCTACACCTTC
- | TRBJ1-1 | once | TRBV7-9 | CASSFGSGGESEAFF | TGTGCCAGCAGCTTTGGGAGTGGCGGGGAGTCTGAAGCTTTCTTT
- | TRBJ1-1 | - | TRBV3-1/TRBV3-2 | CASSQDRGLTEAFF | TGTGCCAGCAGCCAAGATCGGGGTTTGACTGAAGCTTTCTTT
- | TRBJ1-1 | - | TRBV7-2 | CASSLSSIRLGTEAFF | TGTGCCAGCAGCTTAAGTTCGATCAGGTTAGGCACTGAAGCTTTCTTT
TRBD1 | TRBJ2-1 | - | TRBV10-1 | CASSSGGQSYNEQFF | TGCGCCAGCAGTTCAGGGGGTCAGTCCTACAATGAGCAGTTCTTC
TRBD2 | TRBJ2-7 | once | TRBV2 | CASSERASGRQHEQYF | TGTGCCAGCAGTGAGCGGGCTAGCGGGAGGCAGCACGAGCAGTACTTC
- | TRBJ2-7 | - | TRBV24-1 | CATSDGYYEQYF | TGTGCCACCAGTGACGGTTACTACGAGCAGTACTTC
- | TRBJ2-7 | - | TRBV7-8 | CASTHPYGLTVRSSYEQYF | TGTGCCAGCACTCACCCTTACGGTCTTACCGTAAGGAGCTCCTACGAGCAGTACTTC
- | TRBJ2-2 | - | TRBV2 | CASSDRSADTGELFF | TGTGCCAGCAGTGACAGGTCAGCCGACACCGGGGAGCTGTTTTTT
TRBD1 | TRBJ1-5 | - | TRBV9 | CASSADSGQGGQPQHF | TGTGCCAGCAGCGCAGACAGTGGACAGGGAGGGCAGCCCCAGCATTTT
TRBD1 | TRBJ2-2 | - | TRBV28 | CASSYSAFWDSQTGELFF | TGTGCCAGCAGCTATAGCGCTTTTTGGGACAGCCAAACCGGGGAGCTGTTTTTT
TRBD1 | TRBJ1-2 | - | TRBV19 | CASSNQGAGTYGYTF | TGTGCCAGTTCCAATCAGGGGGCGGGTACCTATGGCTACACCTTC
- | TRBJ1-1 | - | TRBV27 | CASSLASSTEAFF | TGTGCCAGCAGTTTAGCCTCGAGCACTGAAGCTTTCTTT
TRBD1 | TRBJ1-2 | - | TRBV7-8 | CASSLTGTGSSGYTF | TGTGCCAGCAGCCTAACCGGGACAGGGTCATCCGGCTACACCTTC
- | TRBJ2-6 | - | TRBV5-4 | CPRFKTTGGPPSGANVLTF | TGTCCCCGCTTTAAAACGACCGGGGGGCCCCCCTCTGGGGCCAACGTCCTGACTTTC
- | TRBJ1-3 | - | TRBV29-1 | CSASELVGAPSAYGNTIYF | TGCAGCGCCTCCGAGTTGGTGGGGGCTCCCAGCGCATATGGAAACACCATATATTTT
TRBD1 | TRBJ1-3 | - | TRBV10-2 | CASGQGQPSSGNTIYF | TGCGCCAGCGGCCAGGGACAGCCGTCCTCTGGAAACACCATATATTTT
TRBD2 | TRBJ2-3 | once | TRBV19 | CASSSEGLAGTLLTDTQYF | TGTGCCAGTAGTAGTGAAGGACTAGCGGGGACCCTACTCACAGATACGCAGTATTTT
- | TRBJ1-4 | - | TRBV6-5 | CASRRLGEKLFF | TGTGCCAGCCGACGTCTCGGGGAAAAACTGTTTTTT
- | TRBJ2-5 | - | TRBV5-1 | CASSPVDVQETQYF | TGCGCCAGCAGCCCCGTAGATGTGCAAGAGACCCAGTACTTC
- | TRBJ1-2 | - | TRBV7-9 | CASSLPDRVEGYTF | TGTGCCAGCAGCCTACCAGACAGAGTAGAAGGCTACACCTTC
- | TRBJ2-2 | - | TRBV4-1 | CASSQDRMSATGELFF | TGCGCCAGCAGCCAAGACAGGATGTCGGCCACCGGGGAGCTGTTTTTT
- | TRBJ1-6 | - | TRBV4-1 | CASSQDAENSPLHF | TGCGCCAGCAGCCAAGACGCGGAAAATTCACCCCTCCACTTT
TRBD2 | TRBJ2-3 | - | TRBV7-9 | CASSSREEGDTDTQYF | TGTGCCAGCAGCTCACGGGAGGAAGGGGACACAGATACGCAGTATTTT
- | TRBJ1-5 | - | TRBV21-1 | CASSNFGTKGNQPQHF | TGTGCCAGCAGCAATTTTGGCACCAAAGGCAATCAGCCCCAGCATTTT
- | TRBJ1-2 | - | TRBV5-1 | CASSLFGVGPLWGYTF | TGCGCCAGCAGCTTGTTCGGGGTCGGGCCCCTGTGGGGCTACACCTTC
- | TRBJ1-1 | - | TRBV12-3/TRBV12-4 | CASSAQGSTEAFF | TGTGCCAGCAGTGCTCAGGGGAGCACTGAAGCTTTCTTT
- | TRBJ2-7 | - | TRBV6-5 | CASSYSGRGAYEQYF | TGTGCCAGCAGTTACTCCGGCAGGGGGGCATACGAGCAGTACTTC
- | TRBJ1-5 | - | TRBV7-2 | CASSGPPPTGNSNQPQHF | TGTGCCAGCAGCGGGCCACCCCCCACGGGGAATAGCAATCAGCCCCAGCATTTT
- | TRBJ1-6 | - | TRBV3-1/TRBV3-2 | CASSQGAPLHF | TGTGCCAGCAGCCAAGGCGCGCCCCTCCACTTT
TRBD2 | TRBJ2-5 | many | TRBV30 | CAWSLGGGARETQYF | TGTGCCTGGAGTCTGGGCGGGGGGGCCCGGGAGACCCAGTACTTC
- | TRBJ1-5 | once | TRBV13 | CASSFRQQGSQHF | TGTGCCAGCAGCTTTCGGCAGCAGGGTTCCCAGCATTTT
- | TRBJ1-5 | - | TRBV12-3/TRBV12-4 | CASSLPSNQPQHF | TGTGCCAGCAGTCTCCCTAGCAATCAGCCCCAGCATTTT
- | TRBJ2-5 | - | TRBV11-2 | CASSLQGTRETQYF | TGTGCCAGCAGCTTACAGGGGACCCGAGAGACCCAGTACTTC
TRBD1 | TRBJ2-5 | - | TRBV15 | CATSGTGTGTETQYF | TGTGCCACCAGCGGCACCGGGACAGGGACAGAGACCCAGTACTTC
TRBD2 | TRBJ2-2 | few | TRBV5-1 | CASMVGLATGELFF | TGCGCCAGCATGGTAGGACTAGCAACCGGGGAGCTGTTTTTT